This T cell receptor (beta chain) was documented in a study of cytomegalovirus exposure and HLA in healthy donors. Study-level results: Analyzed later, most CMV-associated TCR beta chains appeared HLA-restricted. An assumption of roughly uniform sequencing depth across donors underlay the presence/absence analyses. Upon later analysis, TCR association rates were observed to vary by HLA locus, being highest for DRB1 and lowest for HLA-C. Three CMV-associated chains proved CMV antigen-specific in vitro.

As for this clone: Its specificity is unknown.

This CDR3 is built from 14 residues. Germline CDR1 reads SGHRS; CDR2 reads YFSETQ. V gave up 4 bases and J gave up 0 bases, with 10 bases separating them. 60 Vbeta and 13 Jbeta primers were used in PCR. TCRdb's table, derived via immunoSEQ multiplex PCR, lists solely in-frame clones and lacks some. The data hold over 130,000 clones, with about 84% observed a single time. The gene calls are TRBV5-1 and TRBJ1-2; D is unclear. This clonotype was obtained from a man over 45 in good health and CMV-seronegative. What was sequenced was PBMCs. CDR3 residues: CASSPAGANYGYTF. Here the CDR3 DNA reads TGCGCCAGCAGCCCGGCCGGAGCTAACTATGGCTACACCTTC.